This T cell receptor (beta chain) was sequenced for a study of blood T cells in healthy people across ages. Study-level findings and limits: Researchers deemed the diversity estimates from one million T cells underestimates. More naive CD4+ cells and higher diversity marked long-lived donors relative to aged donors.

In each sample, at least 6 million PBMCs were isolated. CDR1 is MNHNS and CDR2 is SASEGT in the germline V gene. The V segment lost 6 bases and the J segment 3 bases; nucleotides outside the gene matches: 10. The CDR3 length is 17 residues. The second PCR ran roughly 7 to 12 cycles with a sample-barcoded 5' primer and J-beta primers. Each single sample gave us at least 2.5 million CDR3-containing paired-end reads. TCRdb called the 5' RACE reads again in MiXCR, with one record for every CDR3 protein. The data show roughly 1,500,000 distinct CDR3 sequences, 30% to 40% seen once. This clonotype appeared once. Its antigen is as yet unknown.

Sequencing input: blood. The TCR sequence derives from a woman aged 25 to 39 in good health. The rearrangement links TRBV6-1 to TRBJ2-1, with 11 bases that match TRBD2. Here the CDR3 reads CASSKIIAGGFYNEQFF. CDR3 coding DNA: TGTGCCAGCAGCAAAATCATAGCGGGAGGGTTCTACAATGAGCAGTTCTTC.